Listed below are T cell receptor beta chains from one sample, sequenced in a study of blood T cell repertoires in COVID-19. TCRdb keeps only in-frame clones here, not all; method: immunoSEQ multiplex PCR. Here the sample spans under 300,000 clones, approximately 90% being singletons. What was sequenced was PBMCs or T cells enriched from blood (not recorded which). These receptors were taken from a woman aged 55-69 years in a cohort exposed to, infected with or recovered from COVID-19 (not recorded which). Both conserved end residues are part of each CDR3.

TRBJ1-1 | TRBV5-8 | CASSSWGRQENTEAFF
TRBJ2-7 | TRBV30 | CAWSPGHEQYF
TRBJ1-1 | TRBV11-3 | CASSLQGTEAFF
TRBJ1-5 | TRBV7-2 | CASSLDRGLNQPQHF
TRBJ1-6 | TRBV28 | CASSLMAGRLSYNSPLHF
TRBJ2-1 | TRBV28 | CASSRRETNEQFF
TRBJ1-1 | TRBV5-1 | CASGGQGNTEAFF
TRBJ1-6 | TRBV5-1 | CASSLLPGGNSPLHF
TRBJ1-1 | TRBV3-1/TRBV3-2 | CASSHEQLNTEAFF
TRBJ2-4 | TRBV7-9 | CASSLAGGENIQYF